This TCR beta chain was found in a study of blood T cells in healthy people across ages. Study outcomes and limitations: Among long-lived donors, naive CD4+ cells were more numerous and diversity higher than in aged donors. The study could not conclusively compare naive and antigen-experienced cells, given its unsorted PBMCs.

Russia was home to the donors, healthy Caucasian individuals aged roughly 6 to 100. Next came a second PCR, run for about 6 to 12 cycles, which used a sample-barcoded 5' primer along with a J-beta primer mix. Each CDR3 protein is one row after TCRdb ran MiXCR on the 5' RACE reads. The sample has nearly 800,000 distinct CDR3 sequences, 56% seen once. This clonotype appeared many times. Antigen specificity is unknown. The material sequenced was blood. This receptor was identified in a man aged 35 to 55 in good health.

The DNA of the CDR3 is TGTGCCAGCAGCTACGGACTAGCGGAGACCCAGTACTTC. Translation gives CASSYGLAETQYF. The rearrangement links TRBV7-9 to TRBJ2-5; 9 nucleotides align to TRBD2. The ends lost 4 bases at V and 5 bases at J; junction bases unmatched: 2. The CDR3 sequence is 13 residues long. Germline V gene lookup returns CDR1 SEHNR and CDR2 FQNEAQ (reference sequence).